Included here is one TCR beta chain sequence, with context. This entry comes from a study of blood T cells in healthy people across ages. Overall study: Template switching captured about one barcoded beta molecule per two T cells.

Sample-barcoded 5' priming and a J-beta primer mix drove a second PCR of 7 to 11 cycles. Unique molecular identifiers of 12 random nucleotides labeled each cDNA. TCRdb reanalysed the 5' RACE reads using MiXCR and keeps one entry per CDR3 protein. The repertoire has about 1.5 million distinct CDR3 sequences, 40% to 45% of them found once; the top ten carry 4%. This receptor was obtained from a woman aged 18-29 years in good health. The sequenced sample was blood.

In DNA form, the CDR3 reads TGCGCCAGCAGCTTGGGTGTAGGGGCCGATGAGCAGTACTTC. It translates to CASSLGVGADEQYF. The chain has TRBV5-1 and TRBJ2-5; D may be TRBD1 (5 bases). Trimming shortened V by 0 bases and J by 11 bases, and 17 bases separated the two germline ends. Looked up from germline, CDR1 is SGHRS and CDR2 is YFSETQ. This CDR3 is built from 14 residues.